This TCR beta chain comes out of a study of T cell responses to AZD1222 COVID-19 vaccine. As for this clone: Antigen: not known.

TCRdb keeps only in-frame clones here, not all; method: immunoSEQ multiplex PCR. Altogether around 97,000 clones are present, 75% to 95% being singletons, with the ten largest covering roughly 42%. V dropped 5 bases and J dropped 6; count of bases not matched to a gene: 9. The germline V gene encodes CDR1 MNHEY and CDR2 SMNVEV (reference sequence). The CDR3 is made up of 15 amino acids. Study results and limitations: Repertoire sampling happened only post peak T cell response. The study reported that nearly half of spike-specific TCRs target unmutated variant regions.

The chain couples TRBV27 to TRBJ2-7; 11 positions match TRBD2. The TCR comes from an adult in good health. Specimen: peripheral blood, collected on day 0 of AZD1222 vaccination. The CDR3 protein is CASSPRLAGPSEQYF. CDR3 DNA sequence: TGTGCCAGCAGTCCCAGACTAGCGGGGCCTTCCGAGCAGTACTTC.